This T cell receptor (beta chain) is drawn from a study of blood T cell repertoires in COVID-19. Study-level background: The study drew acute and convalescent COVID-19 samples from the United States, Italy and Spain. PBMCs, B-cell-depleted T cells, or T cells provided the cDNA or gDNA that made up the material.

The CDR3 runs to 12 residues. Germline V gene lookup returns CDR1 SQVTM and CDR2 ANQGSEA. V was pared by 2 bases and J by 4 bases, with 8 bases between. Sequencing used immunoSEQ multiplex PCR; TCRdb keeps in-frame clones, though not all of them. The sample carries about 100,000 clones, 69% recorded once. The chain links TRBV29-1 to TRBJ2-5; D is unclear. The sample was peripheral blood. The TCR originated in a man aged 80 or over with acute or convalescent COVID-19. In DNA form, the CDR3 reads TGCAGCGTTGAACCCCACGGAGAGACCCAGTACTTC. Translated: CSVEPHGETQYF.